The rows below give T cell receptor beta chains drawn from one sample of a study of OX40 agonist ivuxolimab in advanced cancers. TCRdb's copy holds only in-frame clones and misses some; the assay was immunoSEQ multiplex PCR. The table records tens of thousands of clones, roughly 80% of them present only once. The sequences come from CD4+ or CD8+ T cells sorted from blood, collected in a trial of the OX40 agonist ivuxolimab. These receptors originate from an adult with an advanced solid tumor such as melanoma, head and neck, liver or kidney cancer. The CDR3 runs from the conserved cysteine through the conserved F or W. A D gene is named only where the DNA matches it firmly. Size values are once, few and many counts, or a class for expanded clones, and some rows have none.

17	TRBJ2-7	TRBD2	TRBV11-2	.	CASSLALGLAGAYEQYF	TGTGCCAGCAGCTTAGCGCTAGGACTAGCGGGAGCCTACGAGCAGTACTTC
12	TRBJ1-2	.	TRBV6-5	.	CASSYANYGYTF	TGTGCCAGCAGTTACGCCAACTATGGCTACACCTTC
18	TRBJ1-1	.	TRBV27	few	CASSLSPGGWAGNTEAFF	TGTGCCAGCAGTTTATCACCTGGGGGTTGGGCCGGGAACACTGAAGCTTTCTTT
16	TRBJ2-3	.	TRBV6-6	.	CASRDIWTASTDTQYF	TGTGCCAGCAGGGATATCTGGACAGCTAGCACAGATACGCAGTATTTT
14	TRBJ1-2	.	TRBV5-1	.	CASSLESLNYGYTF	TGCGCCAGCAGCTTGGAAAGCCTGAACTATGGCTACACCTTC
14	TRBJ1-1	.	TRBV7-8	.	CASSLNAGNTEAFF	TGTGCCAGCAGCTTAAATGCGGGGAACACTGAAGCTTTCTTT
18	TRBJ2-1	.	TRBV7-2	.	CASSLALGGPRGGNEQFF	TGTGCCAGCAGCTTAGCGCTGGGGGGCCCCAGGGGTGGCAATGAGCAGTTCTTC
13	TRBJ1-2	.	TRBV4-3	.	CASSRLGTYGYTF	TGCGCCAGCAGCCGACTAGGGACTTATGGCTACACCTTC
17	TRBJ2-1	.	TRBV4-2	.	CASNEMGGQKNHNEQFF	TGTGCCAGCAACGAGATGGGCGGACAGAAGAACCACAATGAGCAGTTCTTC
15	TRBJ2-1	TRBD2	TRBV18	once	CASSLGLAMYNEQFF	TGTGCCAGCTCACTGGGACTAGCAATGTACAATGAGCAGTTCTTC
14	TRBJ2-7	TRBD1	TRBV5-4	.	CASSLGDRTPGQYF	TGTGCCAGCAGCTTGGGGGACAGGACCCCCGGGCAGTACTTC
15	TRBJ1-1	TRBD1	TRBV5-6	.	CASSYGQGVNTEAFF	TGTGCCAGCAGCTATGGACAGGGGGTGAACACTGAAGCTTTCTTT
13	TRBJ1-5	.	TRBV27	.	CASRDYSNQPQHF	TGTGCCAGCAGGGATTATAGCAATCAGCCCCAGCATTTT
16	TRBJ2-3	.	TRBV19	.	CASSRTTRELTDTQYF	TGTGCCAGTAGTAGGACTACCCGGGAGTTAACAGATACGCAGTATTTT
15	TRBJ2-3	TRBD2	TRBV6-1	.	CASIPQRGGSDTQYF	TGTGCCAGCATCCCCCAGCGGGGGGGTTCAGATACGCAGTATTTT
15	TRBJ1-2	.	TRBV7-8	.	CASSLAETVPGGYTF	TGTGCCAGCAGCTTAGCAGAGACAGTTCCAGGTGGCTACACCTTC
16	TRBJ2-7	TRBD2	TRBV7-9	.	CASSLGSGGPSYEQYF	TGTGCCAGCAGCTTGGGTAGCGGGGGGCCCTCCTACGAGCAGTACTTC
16	TRBJ1-4	TRBD1	TRBV19	once	CASSSGQGLINEKLFF	TGTGCCAGTAGTTCTGGACAGGGACTTATTAATGAAAAACTGTTTTTT
15	TRBJ1-1	.	TRBV5-5	few	CASSSSPAENTEAFF	TGTGCCAGCAGCTCCAGCCCGGCGGAGAACACTGAAGCTTTCTTT
13	TRBJ1-2	.	TRBV6-5	.	CASSPGTNYGYTF	TGTGCCAGCAGTCCCGGGACAAACTATGGCTACACCTTC
18	TRBJ2-1	TRBD2	TRBV19	.	CASSFLFLRGGTYNEQFF	TGTGCCAGTAGTTTCCTATTTCTCCGGGGGGGGACCTACAATGAGCAGTTCTTC
13	TRBJ1-2	TRBD1	TRBV18	.	CASSDREKNGYTF	TGTGCCAGCTCAGACAGGGAGAAGAATGGCTACACCTTC
13	TRBJ2-3	.	TRBV10-3	.	CAITGGGADTQYF	TGTGCCATCACCGGGGGCGGCGCAGATACGCAGTATTTT
14	TRBJ1-5	.	TRBV5-5	few	CASSPGQYNQPQHF	TGTGCCAGCAGCCCAGGACAGTACAATCAGCCCCAGCATTTT
13	TRBJ1-1	.	TRBV7-8	.	CASREQGNTEAFF	TGTGCCAGCCGGGAACAGGGCAACACTGAAGCTTTCTTT
15	TRBJ2-3	.	TRBV30	.	CAWSVGRLFTDTQYF	TGTGCCTGGAGTGTAGGCAGGTTATTCACAGATACGCAGTATTTT
15	TRBJ2-1	.	TRBV7-9	few	CASSLWAGSYNEQFF	TGTGCCAGCAGCTTATGGGCTGGCTCCTACAATGAGCAGTTCTTC
17	TRBJ1-3	.	TRBV5-4	few	CASSLGEYDSSGNTIYF	TGTGCCAGCAGCTTGGGGGAATATGACAGCTCTGGAAACACCATATATTTT
14	TRBJ2-3	.	TRBV2	.	CASSRQGGADTQYF	TGTGCCAGCAGTAGACAGGGAGGCGCAGATACGCAGTATTTT
17	TRBJ1-2	TRBD1	TRBV14	.	CASSPRTGTVGLRGYTF	TGTGCCAGCAGCCCCCGGACAGGGACGGTGGGTCTAAGGGGCTACACCTTC
15	TRBJ2-7	.	TRBV19	.	CASSIDGVFIYEQYF	TGTGCCAGTAGTATAGATGGTGTGTTCATCTACGAGCAGTACTTC
17	TRBJ2-3	TRBD2	TRBV4-1	.	CASSQEGLAGYTDTQYF	TGCGCCAGCAGCCAAGAAGGGCTAGCGGGATACACAGATACGCAGTATTTT
15	TRBJ2-7	.	TRBV7-2	few	CASSLMAGVRDEQYF	TGTGCCAGCAGCTTAATGGCCGGGGTTCGAGACGAGCAGTACTTC
15	TRBJ2-1	TRBD2	TRBV5-4	.	CASSLLAGTYNEQFF	TGTGCCAGCAGCTTGCTAGCGGGGACCTACAATGAGCAGTTCTTC
17	TRBJ2-7	.	TRBV15	.	CATSETSRGRVRYEQYF	TGTGCCACCAGCGAAACCTCAAGGGGCAGGGTACGCTACGAGCAGTACTTC
15	TRBJ2-1	TRBD2	TRBV5-1	.	CASSLLAGTQGEQFF	TGCGCCAGCAGCCTTCTAGCGGGGACCCAGGGTGAGCAGTTCTTC
15	TRBJ2-2	TRBD1	TRBV5-1	.	CASSMGTANTGELFF	TGCGCCAGCAGCATGGGGACAGCGAACACCGGGGAGCTGTTTTTT
14	TRBJ1-3	.	TRBV5-1	.	CASSFASSGNTIYF	TGCGCCAGCAGCTTCGCTAGCTCTGGAAACACCATATATTTT
14	TRBJ2-7	TRBD2	TRBV7-2	.	CASGGRGARYEQYF	TGTGCCAGCGGCGGGCGGGGGGCGAGATACGAGCAGTACTTC
15	TRBJ2-1	.	TRBV19	few	CASSLRGVGGNEQFF	TGTGCCAGTAGTCTCCGGGGAGTTGGTGGAAATGAGCAGTTCTTC
14	TRBJ1-1	.	TRBV7-2	.	CASSSKQGPFEAFF	TGTGCCAGCAGCTCAAAACAGGGACCTTTTGAAGCTTTCTTT
17	TRBJ2-1	TRBD2	TRBV7-6	.	CASSLVGAGGPYNEQFF	TGTGCCAGCAGCTTAGTGGGAGCGGGGGGCCCTTACAATGAGCAGTTCTTC
11	TRBJ1-2	.	TRBV7-2	.	CASSFKSGYTF	TGTGCCAGCAGTTTTAAGTCTGGCTACACCTTC
15	TRBJ2-7	.	TRBV4-3	.	CASSQDTRSSYEQYF	TGCGCCAGCAGCCAAGATACTAGGTCGTCCTACGAGCAGTACTTC
14	TRBJ2-7	.	TRBV2	.	CASRNDLTGYEQYF	TGTGCCAGCAGAAATGATCTGACTGGCTACGAGCAGTACTTC
11	TRBJ2-7	TRBD2	TRBV6-1	.	CASRRLAAQYF	TGTGCCAGCAGGAGACTAGCAGCGCAGTACTTC
15	TRBJ2-1	TRBD2	TRBV6-4	.	CASSPSGTRGYEQFF	TGTGCCAGCAGCCCTTCCGGGACTAGGGGGTATGAGCAGTTCTTC
17	TRBJ1-2	.	TRBV4-3	.	CASSQVEGQQSNYGYTF	TGCGCCAGCAGCCAAGTCGAGGGGCAACAGTCAAACTATGGCTACACCTTC